This T cell receptor (beta chain) was captured in a study of blood T cell repertoires in COVID-19. Germline V lookup: CDR1 MDHEN, CDR2 SYDVKM. Trimming at V came to 1 base and at J to 5 bases, leaving 3 bases not matched to a gene. The CDR3 totals 15 residues. Profiling relied on immunoSEQ multiplex PCR, and the TCRdb table lists in-frame clones only, not all of them. The repertoire holds a few hundred thousand clones, 85% to 90% seen once, with roughly 3.7% in the top ten. The sequencing input was PBMCs or T cells enriched from blood (not recorded which). The chain employs TRBV28 and TRBJ2-3; 10 nucleotides align to TRBD1. This receptor was taken from a woman aged 25 to 45 who had recovered from COVID-19. The CDR3 DNA is TGTGCCAGCAGTTTATTGACAGGGGGCGTAGATACGCAGTATTTT. Its protein is CASSLLTGGVDTQYF. Together with reference TRBV28 and TRBJ2-3, the CDR3 gives the full variable domain: DVKVTQSSRYLVKRTGEKVFLECVQDMDHENMFWYRQDPGLGLRLIYFSYDVKMKEKGDIPEGYSVSREKKERFSLILESASTNQTSMYLCASSLLTGGVDTQYFGPGTRLTVL.